This T cell receptor beta chain derives from a study of control samples from healthy donors and cancer patients (dated by TCRdb to the early 2020s). Points on this clone: It has no known antigen specificity. It has no much larger one-base neighbor in the sample; base qualities were not kept.

Receptor libraries were prepared by the immunoSEQ multiplex PCR assay. As stored in TCRdb, this immuneACCESS dataset retains in-frame rearrangements with V and J assigned. A fraction of the clones does not appear; measured against another copy, unresolved V genes explain less than half of the discrepancy, and the remainder lacks a known reason. The sample contains about 150,000 clones, 93% of them found a single time. The ten largest clones represent around 2.4% of the sample. The receptor was derived from a man in his fifties or sixties in good health. The specimen sequenced was blood.

At the DNA level, the sequence is TGTGCCAGCAACATTGGGGGAAACTACGAGCAGTACTTC. This yields the protein CASNIGGNYEQYF. Rearrangement joined TRBV6-6 to TRBJ2-7, with a tentative D call of TRBD1 or TRBD2, each matching 5 bases. From the cysteine up to the phenylalanine, the CDR3 has a length of 13 residues. Only CDR3 DNA remains: 39 bases, in frame from the first base. Relative to germline, V is 7 bases shorter and J is 3 bases shorter, with 13 bases between their ends. The germline V gene (reference sequence) yields MNHNY for CDR1 and SVGAGI for CDR2.